Described below is a single T cell receptor beta chain sequence and its context. Its cognate antigen is unknown. Germline values: CDR1 SGHRS, CDR2 YFSETQ. The CDR3 is 12 amino acids. V lost 3 bases to trimming and J lost 9 bases, with 10 bases between them. This entry belongs to a study of OX40 agonist ivuxolimab in advanced cancers. Background on the study: Clinicians treated patients with ivuxolimab, an agonistic anti-OX40 (CD134) antibody. The study, taken as a whole, reports: Expanded clones tended on average to be more numerous among CD8+ T cells than CD4+. Not determined was the antigen specificity of the expanded peripheral T cells.

Patients had blood sampled at baseline and again on cycle 4 day 1 and cycle 7 day 1. Clones were sequenced by immunoSEQ multiplex PCR, and TCRdb holds only the in-frame ones, with some missing. The top ten clones hold roughly 0.32% of a sample with about 90,000 clones, approximately 90% of them seen once. The sequence was collected from an adult with an advanced solid tumor such as melanoma, head and neck, liver or kidney cancer. This chain uses TRBV5-1 with TRBJ2-1, with D possibly being TRBD2 (5 bases). The material sequenced was CD4+ or CD8+ T cells sorted from blood, taken in a trial of the OX40 agonist ivuxolimab. CDR3 in amino acids: CASSSGNGEQFF. The CDR3 nucleotides are TGCGCCAGCAGCTCCGGGAACGGTGAGCAGTTCTTC. Using reference TRBV5-1 and TRBJ2-1 for the parts outside the CDR3, the full variable domain is KAGVTQTPRYLIKTRGQQVTLSCSPISGHRSVSWYQQTPGQGLQFLFEYFSETQRNKGNFPGRFSGRQFSNSRSEMNVSTLELGDSALYLCASSSGNGEQFFGPGTRLTVL.